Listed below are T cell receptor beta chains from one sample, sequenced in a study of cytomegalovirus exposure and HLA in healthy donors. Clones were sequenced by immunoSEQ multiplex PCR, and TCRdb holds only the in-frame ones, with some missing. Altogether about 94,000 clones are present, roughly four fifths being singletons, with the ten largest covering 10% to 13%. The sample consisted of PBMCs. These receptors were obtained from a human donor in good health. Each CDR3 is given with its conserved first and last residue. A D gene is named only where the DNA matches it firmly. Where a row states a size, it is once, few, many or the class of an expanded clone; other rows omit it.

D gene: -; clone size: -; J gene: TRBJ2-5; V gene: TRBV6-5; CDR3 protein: CASSYQQGVETQYF; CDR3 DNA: TGTGCCAGCAGTTACCAACAGGGCGTAGAGACCCAGTACTTC
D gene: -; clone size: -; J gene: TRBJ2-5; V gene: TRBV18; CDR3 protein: CASSPPRGQETQYF; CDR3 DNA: TGTGCCAGCTCACCGCCCCGGGGACAAGAGACCCAGTACTTC
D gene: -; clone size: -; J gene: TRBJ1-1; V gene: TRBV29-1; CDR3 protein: CSVAGEKGISEAFF; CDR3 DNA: TGCAGCGTTGCGGGGGAAAAGGGGATCTCTGAAGCTTTCTTT
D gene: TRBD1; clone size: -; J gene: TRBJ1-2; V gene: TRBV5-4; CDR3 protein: CASSPGQGRGYGYTF; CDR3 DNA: TGTGCCAGCAGCCCCGGACAGGGGAGGGGCTATGGCTACACCTTC
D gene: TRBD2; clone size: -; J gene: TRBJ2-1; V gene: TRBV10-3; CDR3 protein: CAISAAAGEGEQFF; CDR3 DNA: TGTGCCATCAGTGCCGCAGCGGGAGAGGGTGAGCAGTTCTTC
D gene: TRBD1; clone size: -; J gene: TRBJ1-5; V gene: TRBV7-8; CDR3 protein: CASSSTRDRVQPQHF; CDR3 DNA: TGTGCCAGCAGCTCAACCCGGGACAGGGTTCAGCCCCAGCATTTT
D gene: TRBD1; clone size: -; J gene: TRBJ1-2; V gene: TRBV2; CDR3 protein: CASSAGQGANYGYTF; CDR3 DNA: TGTGCCAGCAGCGCTGGACAGGGTGCTAACTATGGCTACACCTTC
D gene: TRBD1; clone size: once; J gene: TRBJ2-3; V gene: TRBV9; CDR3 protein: CASSGRTGLSTDTQYF; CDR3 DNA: TGTGCCAGCAGCGGGCGGACAGGCCTCAGCACAGATACGCAGTATTTT
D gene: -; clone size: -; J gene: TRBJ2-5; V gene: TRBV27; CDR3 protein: CASSLQGRETQYF; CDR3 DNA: TGTGCCAGCAGTTTACAGGGTCGGGAGACCCAGTACTTC
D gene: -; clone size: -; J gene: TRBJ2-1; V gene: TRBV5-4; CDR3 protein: CASSGGASSYNEQFF; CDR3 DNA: TGTGCCAGCAGCGGGGGGGCGAGCTCCTACAATGAGCAGTTCTTC
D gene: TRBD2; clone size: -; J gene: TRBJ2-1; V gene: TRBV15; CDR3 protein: CATSRDLAGGGYNEQFF; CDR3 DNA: TGTGCCACCAGCAGAGATCTCGCGGGAGGAGGCTACAATGAGCAGTTCTTC
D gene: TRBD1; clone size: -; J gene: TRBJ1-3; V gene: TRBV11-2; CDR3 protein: CASSRQGSDSGNTIYF; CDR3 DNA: TGTGCCAGCAGCCGACAGGGTAGCGACTCTGGAAACACCATATATTTT
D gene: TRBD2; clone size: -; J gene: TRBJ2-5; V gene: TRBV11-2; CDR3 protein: CASSFSGMAETQYF; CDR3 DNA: TGTGCCAGCAGCTTTAGCGGGATGGCGGAGACCCAGTACTTC
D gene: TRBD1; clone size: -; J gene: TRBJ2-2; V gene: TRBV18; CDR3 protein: CASSPDYRGRLF; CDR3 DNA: TGTGCCAGCTCACCAGACTACAGGGGTCGGCTCTTT
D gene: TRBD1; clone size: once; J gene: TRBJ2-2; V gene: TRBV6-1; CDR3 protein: CASSAGTETGELFF; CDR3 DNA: TGTGCCAGCAGCGCCGGGACAGAGACCGGGGAGCTGTTTTTT
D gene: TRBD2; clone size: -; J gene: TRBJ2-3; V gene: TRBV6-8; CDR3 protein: CASSYNKPSGPTQYF; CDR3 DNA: TGTGCCAGCAGTTACAATAAGCCTAGCGGGCCTACGCAGTATTTT
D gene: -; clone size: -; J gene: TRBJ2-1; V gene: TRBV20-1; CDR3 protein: CSARSLNEQFF; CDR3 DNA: TGCAGTGCTAGGAGCCTGAATGAGCAGTTCTTC
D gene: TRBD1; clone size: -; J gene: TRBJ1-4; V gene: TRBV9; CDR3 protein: CASSRQGDNEKLFF; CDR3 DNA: TGTGCCAGCAGCCGACAGGGGGATAATGAAAAACTGTTTTTT
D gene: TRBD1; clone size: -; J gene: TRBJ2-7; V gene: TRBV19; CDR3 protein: CASTQRTGGAYEQYF; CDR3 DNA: TGTGCCAGTACCCAAAGGACAGGGGGCGCGTACGAGCAGTACTTC
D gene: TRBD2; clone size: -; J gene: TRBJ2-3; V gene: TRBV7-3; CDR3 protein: CASSLDPSGGLLDTQYF; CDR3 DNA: TGTGCCAGCAGCTTAGATCCTAGCGGGGGGCTTCTAGATACGCAGTATTTT
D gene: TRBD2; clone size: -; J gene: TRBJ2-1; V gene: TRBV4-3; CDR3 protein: CASSQQIAGSSNEQFF; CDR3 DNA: TGCGCCAGCAGCCAACAGATAGCGGGATCCTCCAATGAGCAGTTCTTC
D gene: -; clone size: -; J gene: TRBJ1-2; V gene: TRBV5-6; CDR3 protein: CASSLAEYGYTF; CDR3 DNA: TGTGCCAGCAGCTTGGCCGAGTATGGCTACACCTTC
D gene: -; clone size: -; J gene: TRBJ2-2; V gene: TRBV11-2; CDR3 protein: CASSQRGGTGGELFF; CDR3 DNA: TGTGCCAGCAGCCAAAGGGGGGGTACAGGCGGGGAGCTGTTTTTT
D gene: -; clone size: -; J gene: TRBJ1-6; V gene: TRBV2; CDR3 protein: CASSDWAGDSPLHF; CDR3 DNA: TGTGCCAGCAGTGATTGGGCAGGGGATTCACCCCTCCACTTT
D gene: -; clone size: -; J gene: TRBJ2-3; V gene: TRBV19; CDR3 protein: CASSIQISGLARTDTQYF; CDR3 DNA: TGTGCCAGTAGTATCCAAATCTCCGGGCTAGCGCGCACAGATACGCAGTATTTT
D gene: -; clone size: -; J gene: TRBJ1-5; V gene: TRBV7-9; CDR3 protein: CASSADQGNNQPQHF; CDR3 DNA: TGTGCCAGCAGCGCCGATCAGGGGAACAATCAGCCCCAGCATTTT
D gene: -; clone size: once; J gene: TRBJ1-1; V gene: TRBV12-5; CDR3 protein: CASARDWGAEAFF; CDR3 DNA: TGTGCTAGTGCCCGGGACTGGGGGGCTGAAGCTTTCTTT
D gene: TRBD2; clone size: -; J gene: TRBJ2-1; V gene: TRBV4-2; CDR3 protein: CASSQVRRTSGRAMGYNEQFF; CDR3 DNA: TGTGCCAGCAGCCAAGTTAGAAGGACTAGCGGGAGGGCCATGGGGTACAATGAGCAGTTCTTC
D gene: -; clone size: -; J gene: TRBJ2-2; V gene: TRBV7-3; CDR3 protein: CASRQEGTIGTGELFF; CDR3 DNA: TGTGCCAGCAGACAGGAGGGGACCATCGGGACCGGGGAGCTGTTTTTT
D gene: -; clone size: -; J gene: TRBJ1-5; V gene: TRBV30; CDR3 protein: CAWSVQGLSNQPQHF; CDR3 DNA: TGTGCCTGGAGTGTCCAGGGTTTGAGCAATCAGCCCCAGCATTTT
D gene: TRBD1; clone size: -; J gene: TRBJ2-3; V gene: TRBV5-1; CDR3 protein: CASSLTTGGIADTQYF; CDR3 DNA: TGCGCCAGCAGCTTGACGACAGGGGGCATTGCAGATACGCAGTATTTT